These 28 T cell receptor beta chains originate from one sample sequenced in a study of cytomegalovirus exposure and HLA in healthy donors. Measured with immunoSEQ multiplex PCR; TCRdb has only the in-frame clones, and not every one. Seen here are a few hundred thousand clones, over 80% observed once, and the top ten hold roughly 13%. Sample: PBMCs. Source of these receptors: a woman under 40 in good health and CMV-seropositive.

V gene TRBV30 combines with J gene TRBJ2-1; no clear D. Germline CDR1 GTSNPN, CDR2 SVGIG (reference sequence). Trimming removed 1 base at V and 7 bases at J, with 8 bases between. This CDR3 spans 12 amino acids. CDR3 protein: CAWSAGVNEQFF. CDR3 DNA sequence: TGTGCCTGGAGTGCCGGAGTTAATGAGCAGTTCTTC.

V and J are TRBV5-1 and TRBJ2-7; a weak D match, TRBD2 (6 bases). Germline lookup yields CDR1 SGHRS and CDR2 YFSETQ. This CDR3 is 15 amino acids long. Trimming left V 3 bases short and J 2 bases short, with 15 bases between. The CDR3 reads CASSSTGTVAYEQYF. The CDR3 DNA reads TGCGCCAGCAGCTCGACCGGGACTGTAGCCTACGAGCAGTACTTC.

The chain's CDR3 is CASSQSRGGYEQYF. In nucleotides, the CDR3 is TGCGCCAGCAGTCAGTCCCGTGGAGGGTACGAGCAGTACTTC. The chain links TRBV23-1 to TRBJ2-7; perhaps TRBD2 as D (6 bases). TRBV23-1 is placed among ORFs of uncertain function. The CDR3 loop spans 14 amino acids. The V gene lost 3 bases and the J gene lost 4 bases, with 13 bases spanning the gap.

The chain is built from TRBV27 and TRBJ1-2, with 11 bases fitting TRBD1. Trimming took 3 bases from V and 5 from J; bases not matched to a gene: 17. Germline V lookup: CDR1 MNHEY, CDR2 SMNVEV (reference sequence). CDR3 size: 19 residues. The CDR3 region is CASSFIRPGTGGARYGYTF. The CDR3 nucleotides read TGTGCCAGCAGTTTCATCCGCCCCGGGACAGGGGGGGCAAGGTATGGCTACACCTTC.

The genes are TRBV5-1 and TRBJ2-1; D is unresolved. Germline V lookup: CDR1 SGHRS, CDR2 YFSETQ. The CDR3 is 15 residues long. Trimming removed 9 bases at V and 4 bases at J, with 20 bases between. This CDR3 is CATRRIPTVYNEQFF. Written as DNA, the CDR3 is TGCGCCACCCGACGGATACCGACTGTTTACAATGAGCAGTTCTTC.

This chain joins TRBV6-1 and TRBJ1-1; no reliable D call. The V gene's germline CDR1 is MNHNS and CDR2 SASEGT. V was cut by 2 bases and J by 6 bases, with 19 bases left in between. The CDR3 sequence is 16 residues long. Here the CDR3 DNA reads TGTGCCAGCAGTGAAATGGGTCGGGCGGACGGCGCTGAAGCTTTCTTT. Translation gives CASSEMGRADGAEAFF.

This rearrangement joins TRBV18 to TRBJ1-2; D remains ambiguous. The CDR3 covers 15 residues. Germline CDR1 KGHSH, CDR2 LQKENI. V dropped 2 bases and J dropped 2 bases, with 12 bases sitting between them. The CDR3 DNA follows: TGTGCCAGCTCACCATATCGGCAGGAGAACTATGGCTACACCTTC. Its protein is CASSPYRQENYGYTF.

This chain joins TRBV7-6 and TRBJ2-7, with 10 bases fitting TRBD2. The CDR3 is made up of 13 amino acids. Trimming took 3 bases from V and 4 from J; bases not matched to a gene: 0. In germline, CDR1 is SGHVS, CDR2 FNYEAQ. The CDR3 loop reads CASSLTSGYEQYF. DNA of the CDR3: TGTGCCAGCAGCTTGACTAGCGGGTACGAGCAGTACTTC.

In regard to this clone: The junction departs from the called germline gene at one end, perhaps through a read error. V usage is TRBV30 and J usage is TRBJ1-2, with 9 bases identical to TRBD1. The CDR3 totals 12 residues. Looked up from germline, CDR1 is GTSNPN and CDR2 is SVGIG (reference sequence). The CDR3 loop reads CAWRSTGGPCSF. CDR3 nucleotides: TGTGCCTGGAGATCGACAGGGGGTCCGTGTTCCTTC.

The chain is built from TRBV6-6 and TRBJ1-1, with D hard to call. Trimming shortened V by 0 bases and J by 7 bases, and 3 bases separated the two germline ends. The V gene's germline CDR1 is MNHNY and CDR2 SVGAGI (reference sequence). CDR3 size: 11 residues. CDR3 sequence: CASSYSIEAFF. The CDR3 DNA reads TGTGCCAGCAGTTACTCGATTGAAGCTTTCTTT.

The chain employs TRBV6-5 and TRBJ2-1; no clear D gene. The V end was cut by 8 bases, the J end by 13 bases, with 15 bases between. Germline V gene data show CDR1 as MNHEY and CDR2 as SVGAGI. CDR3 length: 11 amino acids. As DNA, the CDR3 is TGTGCCAGCGGCATAAAAATGGGCCAGTTCTTC. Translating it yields CASGIKMGQFF.

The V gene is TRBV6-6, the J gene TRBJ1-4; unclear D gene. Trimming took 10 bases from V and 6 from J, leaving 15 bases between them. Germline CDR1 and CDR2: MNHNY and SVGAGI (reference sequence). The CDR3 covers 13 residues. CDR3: CATRREGHEKLFF. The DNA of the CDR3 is TGTGCCACCAGGCGCGAGGGCCATGAAAAACTGTTTTTT.

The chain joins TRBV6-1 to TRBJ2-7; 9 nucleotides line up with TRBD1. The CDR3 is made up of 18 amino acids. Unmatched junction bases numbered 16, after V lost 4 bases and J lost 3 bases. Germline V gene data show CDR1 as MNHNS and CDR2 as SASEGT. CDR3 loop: CASSGVTGGTTGHYEQYF. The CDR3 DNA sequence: TGTGCCAGCAGTGGAGTGACAGGGGGTACCACCGGTCACTACGAGCAGTACTTC.

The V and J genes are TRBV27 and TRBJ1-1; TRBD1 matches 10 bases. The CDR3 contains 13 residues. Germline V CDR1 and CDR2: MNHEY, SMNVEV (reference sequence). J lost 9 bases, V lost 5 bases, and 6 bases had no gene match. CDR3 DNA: TGTGCCAGCAGTGATGGGACAGGGGCGCAAGCTTTCTTT. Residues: CASSDGTGAQAFF.

CDR3 in amino acids: CASSPWVVYTEAFF. The CDR3 DNA follows: TGTGCCAGCAGCCCCTGGGTGGTTTACACTGAAGCTTTCTTT. This chain links TRBV14 with TRBJ1-1; D is unclear. The CDR3 spans 14 residues. Trimming stripped 4 bases from V and 3 bases from J, with 12 bases between. Germline lookup yields CDR1 SGHDN and CDR2 FVKESK.

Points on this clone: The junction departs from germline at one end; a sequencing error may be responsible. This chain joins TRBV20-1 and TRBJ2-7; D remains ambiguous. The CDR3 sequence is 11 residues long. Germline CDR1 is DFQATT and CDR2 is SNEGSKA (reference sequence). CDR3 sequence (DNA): TGCAGTGCCCCGACGTCCTTCGAGCAGTACTTC. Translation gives CSAPTSFEQYF.

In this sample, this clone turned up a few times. In DNA form, the CDR3 reads TGTGCCAGCAGTTCCGCCTCCTACGAGCAGTACTTC. Translated, it gives CASSSASYEQYF. V is TRBV2 and J is TRBJ2-7; D is unresolved. Germline values: CDR1 SNHLY, CDR2 FYNNEI. The CDR3 is 12 amino acids. Trimming took 5 bases from V and 0 from J, leaving 5 bases between them. Filled out from reference TRBV2 and TRBJ2-7, the complete variable domain reads EPEVTQTPSHQVTQMGQEVILRCVPISNHLYFYWYRQILGQKVEFLVSFYNNEISEKSEIFDDQFSVERPDGSNFTLKIRSTKLEDSAMYFCASSSASYEQYFGPGTRLTVT.

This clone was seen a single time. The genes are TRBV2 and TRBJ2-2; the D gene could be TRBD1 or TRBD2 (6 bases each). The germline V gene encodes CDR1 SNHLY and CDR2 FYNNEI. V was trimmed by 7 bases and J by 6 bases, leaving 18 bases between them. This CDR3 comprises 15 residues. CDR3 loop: CASNLGGIGAGELFF. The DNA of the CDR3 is TGTGCCAGCAACCTAGGGGGGATAGGCGCCGGGGAGCTGTTTTTT.

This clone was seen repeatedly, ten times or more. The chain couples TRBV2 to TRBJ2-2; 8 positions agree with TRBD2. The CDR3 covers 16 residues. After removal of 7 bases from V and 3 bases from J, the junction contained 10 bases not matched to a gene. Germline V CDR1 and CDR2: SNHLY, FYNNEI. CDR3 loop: CASKAGGRGDTGELFF. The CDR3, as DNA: TGTGCCAGCAAGGCGGGAGGCCGGGGAGACACCGGGGAGCTGTTTTTT.

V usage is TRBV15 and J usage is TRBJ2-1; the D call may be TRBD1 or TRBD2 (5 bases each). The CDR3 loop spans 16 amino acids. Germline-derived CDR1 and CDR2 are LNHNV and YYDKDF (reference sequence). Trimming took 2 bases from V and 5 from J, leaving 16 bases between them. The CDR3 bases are TGTGCCACCAGCAGACCTTTTTACCGGGACGACAATGAGCAGTTCTTC. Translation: CATSRPFYRDDNEQFF.

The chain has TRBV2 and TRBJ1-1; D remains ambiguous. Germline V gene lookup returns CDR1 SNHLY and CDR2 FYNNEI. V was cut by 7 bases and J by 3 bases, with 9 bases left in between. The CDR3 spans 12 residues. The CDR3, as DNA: TGTGCCAGCATTCCGGGTTACACTGAAGCTTTCTTT. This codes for CASIPGYTEAFF.

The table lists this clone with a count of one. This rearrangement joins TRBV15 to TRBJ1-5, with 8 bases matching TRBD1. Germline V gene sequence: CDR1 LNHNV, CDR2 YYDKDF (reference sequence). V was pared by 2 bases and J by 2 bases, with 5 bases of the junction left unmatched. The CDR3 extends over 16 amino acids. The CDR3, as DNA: TGTGCCACCAGCAGACAGGGGGCTATGGGCAATCAGCCCCAGCATTTT. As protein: CATSRQGAMGNQPQHF.

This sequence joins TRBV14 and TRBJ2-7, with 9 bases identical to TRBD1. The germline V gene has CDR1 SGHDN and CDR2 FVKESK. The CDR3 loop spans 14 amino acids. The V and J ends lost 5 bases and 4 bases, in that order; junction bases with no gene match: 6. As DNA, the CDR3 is TGTGCCAGCAGCTCGGACAGGGGCGTTTACGAGCAGTACTTC. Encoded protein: CASSSDRGVYEQYF.

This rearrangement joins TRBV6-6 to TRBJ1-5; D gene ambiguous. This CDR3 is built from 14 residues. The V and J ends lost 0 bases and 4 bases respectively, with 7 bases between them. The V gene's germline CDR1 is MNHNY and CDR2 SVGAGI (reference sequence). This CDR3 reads CASSYSTWNQPQHF. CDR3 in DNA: TGTGCCAGCAGTTACTCTACGTGGAATCAGCCCCAGCATTTT.

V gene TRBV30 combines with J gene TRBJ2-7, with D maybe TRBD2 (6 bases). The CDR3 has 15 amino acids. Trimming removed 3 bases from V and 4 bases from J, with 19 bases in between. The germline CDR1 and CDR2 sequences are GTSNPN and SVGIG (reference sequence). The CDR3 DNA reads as TGTGCCTGGAGCAGCCCGAGGCTAGCGCCGTACGAGCAGTACTTC. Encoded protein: CAWSSPRLAPYEQYF.

DNA of the CDR3: TGTGCCAGCAGCACTGGGGGGGGCAGGAACACTGAAGCTTTCTTT. The encoded protein is CASSTGGGRNTEAFF. This chain links TRBV11-3 with TRBJ1-1, with a weak D call TRBD1 (6 bases). CDR1 and CDR2 (germline): SGHNT, YENEEA. The CDR3 sequence is 15 residues long. Deletions cut 5 bases from V and 1 base from J, with 14 bases between.

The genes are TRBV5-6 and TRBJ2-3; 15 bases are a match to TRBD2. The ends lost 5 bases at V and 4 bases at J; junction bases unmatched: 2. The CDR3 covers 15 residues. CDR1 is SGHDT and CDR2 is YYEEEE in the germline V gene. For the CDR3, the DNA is TGTGCCAGCAGGGGACTAGCGGGAGGTCCAGATACGCAGTATTTT. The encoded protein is CASRGLAGGPDTQYF.

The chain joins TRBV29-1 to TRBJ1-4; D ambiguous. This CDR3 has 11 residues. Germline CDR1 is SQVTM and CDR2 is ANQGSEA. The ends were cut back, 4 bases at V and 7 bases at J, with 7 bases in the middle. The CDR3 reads CSVVLAEKLFF. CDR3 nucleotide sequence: TGCAGCGTTGTCTTGGCTGAAAAACTGTTTTTT. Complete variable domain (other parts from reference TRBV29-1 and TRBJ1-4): SAVISQKPSRDICQRGTSLTIQCQVDSQVTMMFWYRQQPGQSLTLIATANQGSEATYESGFVIDKFPISRPNLTFSTLTVSNMSPEDSSIYLCSVVLAEKLFFGSGTQLSVL.